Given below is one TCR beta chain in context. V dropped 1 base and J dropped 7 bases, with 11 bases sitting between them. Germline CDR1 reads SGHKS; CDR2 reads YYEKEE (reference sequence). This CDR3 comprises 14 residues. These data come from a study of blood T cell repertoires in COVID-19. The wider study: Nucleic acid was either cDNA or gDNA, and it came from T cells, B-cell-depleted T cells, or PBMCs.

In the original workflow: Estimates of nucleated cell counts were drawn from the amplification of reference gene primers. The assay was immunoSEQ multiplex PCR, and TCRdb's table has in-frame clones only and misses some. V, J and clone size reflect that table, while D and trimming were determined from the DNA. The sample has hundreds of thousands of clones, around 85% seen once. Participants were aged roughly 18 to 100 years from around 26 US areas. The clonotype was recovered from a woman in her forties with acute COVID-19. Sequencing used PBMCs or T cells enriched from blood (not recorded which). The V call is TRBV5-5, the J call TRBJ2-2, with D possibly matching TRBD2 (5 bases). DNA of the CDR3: TGTGCCAGCAGCTTGATCGAGGGTGGCGGGGAGCTGTTTTTT. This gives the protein CASSLIEGGGELFF.